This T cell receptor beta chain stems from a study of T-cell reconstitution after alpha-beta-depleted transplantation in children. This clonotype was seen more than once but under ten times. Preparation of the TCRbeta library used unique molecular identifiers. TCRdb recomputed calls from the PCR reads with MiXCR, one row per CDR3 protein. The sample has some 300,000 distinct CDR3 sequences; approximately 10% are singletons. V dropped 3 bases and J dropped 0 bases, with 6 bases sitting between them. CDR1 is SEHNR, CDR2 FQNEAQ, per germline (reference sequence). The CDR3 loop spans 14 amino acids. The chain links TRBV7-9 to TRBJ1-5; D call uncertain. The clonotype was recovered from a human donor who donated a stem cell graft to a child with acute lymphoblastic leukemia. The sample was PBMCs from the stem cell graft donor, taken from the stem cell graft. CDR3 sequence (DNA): TGTGCCAGCAGCTTTAGTTATAGCAATCAGCCCCAGCATTTT. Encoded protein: CASSFSYSNQPQHF.